This TCR beta chain was captured in a study of persistence of HIV-infected CD4 T cells (dated by TCRdb to the early 2020s). Study-level background: Participants had been on suppressive ART for a median of about eight years. Apart from a couple of participants who underwent leukapheresis at a single time point, peripheral blood samples of up to roughly 200 mL were collected from participants at multiple time points. CMV- and HIV-1 Gag-responding CD4+ T cells were isolated from ART-treated individuals so that antigen-driven clonal expansion of HIV-1-infected cells could be examined. The clonality of all cells in each sorted population was measured by TCRbeta sequencing, and the clonality of infected cells was measured by proviral sequencing. Cross-participant TCR cluster analysis included about eight participants for CMV and 6 or 7 participants for Gag.

With respect to this clone: It has no known antigen specificity. The sample holds no much larger clone one base away, and base qualities are not on file.

The immunoSEQ hsTCRB assay version 4 in survey mode was used to sequence TCRbeta repertoires from genomic DNA. Genomic DNA was diluted to approximately 10 ng/uL, and up to roughly 1 ug per sample was used for TCRbeta sequencing. For the original study's pipeline: ImmunoSeq Analyzer 3.0 was used for analysis of TCRbeta data, and diversity was computed on productive nucleotide rearrangements. Lower-bound TCR diversity was estimated with the improved Chao index, and clonality with the Gini coefficient using the Immunarch R package. Different nucleotide rearrangements encoding the same CDR3beta amino acid sequence were counted as distinct clonotypes. Differential abundance analysis identified TCRbeta sequences significantly enriched in antigen-responding cells relative to anti-CD3/anti-CD28-activated cells. Using predicted peptide-MHC specificity as the basis, GLIPH2 grouped TCRs into clusters, both for each participant individually and for the merged data sets that combined participants. TCRdb took this table from immuneACCESS and kept in-frame rearrangements with V and J called. Such tables lack part of the clones; where checked against another copy, unresolved V genes explain under half of the gap, and the rest is unexplained. The D gene and trimming were derived from the DNA, and the V and J assignments and clone size from that table. The sample has 15,000 to 20,000 clones on record, approximately 65% of them singletons. Roughly 8.8% of the sample is held by the ten biggest clonotypes.

Summary of the overall study and its limitations: Within the same sorted populations, TCR oligoclonality correlated with proviral oligoclonality. Significantly lower TCRbeta richness was observed in CMV- and Gag-responding cells than in anti-CD3/anti-CD28-responding cells, and higher oligoclonality was observed in CMV-responding cells than in CD3/CD28-stimulated and Gag-responding cells. Antigen-responding cells were enriched for degenerate expanded CDR3beta sequences, which suggests convergent selection of CD4+ responses to CMV and Gag. Only a small number of individuals took part in the study, and the range of antigens tested was limited. Bulk TCR analyses could not be limited to the rare CMV-responding cells that actually contained HIV-1 proviruses.

This specimen's treatment or condition label, interpreted: suppressive antiretroviral therapy. Cells were stimulated with lysates of CMV-infected fibroblasts at 9 to 10 ug/mL. Responding CD4+ T cells were sorted by upregulation of both CD40 ligand and CD69. Participants were HIV-1-infected adults who started suppressive ART during chronic infection. For at least 4 years, participants had undetectable plasma HIV-1 RNA, below 50 copies/mL. To be included, a participant needed positive CMV serology and a CD4+ T cell count above 400 cells/uL. Before stimulation, PBMCs were isolated using density centrifugation and depleted of CD8+ T cells. For approximately 17 hours, CD8-depleted PBMCs were stimulated with anti-CD28/CD49d costimulation, a CD40-blocking antibody, and enfuvirtide, which was added to prevent new infections. Cell sorting was done on a Beckman Coulter MoFlo Legacy or XDP sorter, and dead cells were excluded with propidium iodide. Genomic DNA was extracted with the QIAamp DNA Mini Kit for samples above one million cells, otherwise with the Quick-DNA Microprep Kit.

From its cysteine to its phenylalanine, the CDR3 spans 15 amino acids. Only CDR3 DNA is held: 45 bases, read in frame from base 1. V lost 6 bases and J lost 4 bases, and the count of bases not matched to a germline gene is 10. For CDR1 and CDR2, the germline V gene lists SGHDT and YYEEEE. The TCR originated in an adult woman with HIV who was CMV-seropositive. Sequences were derived from CD4+ T cells sorted from PBMCs after roughly 18-hour stimulation, sampled from a patient who received antiretroviral therapy. The cell subset or site tag for this specimen amounts to: CD40L+CD69+ CD4 T cells responding to CMV lysate. The sequence links TRBV5-6 to TRBJ1-2, and 9 bases in between align with TRBD1. The CDR3 amino acid sequence is: CASIIRDRDLYGYTF. The DNA is as follows: TGTGCCAGCATCATCCGGGACAGGGACCTCTATGGCTACACCTTC.